A single sample is the source of the 28 T cell receptor beta chains below, sequenced in a study of T cells in Graves' hyperthyroidism and ophthalmopathy. RNA transcripts yielded amplified TCR beta CDR3 regions. In the first-round RT-PCR of the TCR CDR3, the HTBI primer set was used. TCRdb processed the multiplex PCR reads anew with MiXCR; each CDR3 protein has one entry. The sample lists 480,000 or so distinct CDR3 sequences; about an eighth were seen once. Sequencing used blood. All receptors derive from a woman aged 18-29 years with Graves' hyperthyroidism.

This clonotype was detected ten times or more. The gene calls are TRBV12-3 or TRBV12-4 and TRBJ1-5, with D unresolved. Trimming pared 3 bases from V and 4 bases from J, leaving 10 bases between. The CDR3 runs 14 residues. CDR3: CASSFGGPNQPQHF. The CDR3 nucleotides are TGTGCCAGCAGTTTCGGCGGACCGAATCAGCCCCAGCATTTT.

The V and J genes are TRBV19 and TRBJ1-6; possibly TRBD1 for D (5 bases). CDR3 size: 14 residues. Germline loops: CDR1 LNHDA, CDR2 SQIVND (reference sequence). Trimming cost V 5 bases and J 9 bases, with 14 bases left between them. The CDR3 DNA is TGTGCCAGTAGTGTAACAGGCGAGTCTTCACCCCTCCACTTT. This codes for CASSVTGESSPLHF.

Many counts were recorded for this clonotype. This chain uses TRBV6-1 with TRBJ2-5, with D unclear. V gave up 3 bases and J gave up 1 base, with 12 bases separating them. Germline CDR1 and CDR2: MNHNS and SASEGT. This CDR3 has 15 residues. DNA for the CDR3: TGTGCCAGCAGTGAGGGCACCAAAATCCAAGAGACCCAGTACTTC. Amino acids: CASSEGTKIQETQYF.

This clonotype occurred many times. The chain has TRBV16 and TRBJ2-3; maybe TRBD2 (5 bases). CDR1 KGHSY and CDR2 FQNENV come from the germline V gene. The CDR3 runs 15 residues. Trimming removed 0 bases from V and 0 bases from J, with 7 bases in between. CDR3 nucleotides: TGTGCCAGCAGCCAATCGAGAGGGAGCACAGATACGCAGTATTTT. Residues: CASSQSRGSTDTQYF.

This clonotype came up many times. J is TRBJ1-5 and V is TRBV28; D is undetermined. V gave up 9 bases and J gave up 6 bases, with 18 bases separating them. The length of the CDR3 is 14 residues. Germline CDR1 is MDHEN and CDR2 is SYDVKM. CDR3 residues: CASLFAGWSQPQHF. The CDR3 DNA follows: TGTGCCAGTCTTTTCGCCGGTTGGAGTCAGCCCCAGCATTTT.

This clonotype showed up many times. The rearrangement uses TRBV12-5 and TRBJ2-3; no definite D call. Between the trimmed V and J ends, which lost 1 base and 7 bases, there was a span of 12 bases. Germline-derived CDR1 and CDR2 are LGHNT and FRNRAP. This CDR3 spans 14 amino acids. The DNA for the CDR3 is TGTGCTAGTGGTTTGGGACACCTAGAAAATACGCAGTATTTT. Translated: CASGLGHLENTQYF.

This clonotype has only a few counts. The chain employs TRBV20-1 and TRBJ1-5, with D perhaps TRBD1 (5 bases). Germline values: CDR1 DFQATT, CDR2 SNEGSKA (reference sequence). Trimming pared 1 base from V and 0 bases from J, leaving 7 bases between. The CDR3 contains 14 residues. DNA of the CDR3: TGCAGTGCTAGAGGGACATATAGCAATCAGCCCCAGCATTTT. Encoded protein: CSARGTYSNQPQHF.

The table lists this clonotype with many counts. The CDR3 protein is CSVDRTLYEAFF. CDR3 nucleotide sequence: TGCAGTGTGGACAGGACGCTTTATGAAGCTTTCTTT. The genes are TRBV20-1 and TRBJ1-1; 7 bases fit TRBD1. Germline assignment: CDR1 DFQATT and CDR2 SNEGSKA (reference sequence). The CDR3 contains 12 residues. J was trimmed by 7 bases and V by 7 bases; bases with no gene match: 9.

Many counts were recorded for this clonotype. The rearrangement links TRBV19 to TRBJ2-4; no reliable D call. The CDR3 contains 16 residues. Germline lookup yields CDR1 LNHDA and CDR2 SQIVND (reference sequence). V lost 10 bases to trimming and J lost 3 bases, with 22 bases between them. The CDR3, as DNA: TGTGCCACTGAAAGCAGCAGGTGGGGTGACAAAAACATTCAGTACTTC. Translating gives CATESSRWGDKNIQYF.

This clonotype was counted ten times or more. This chain connects TRBV7-9 to TRBJ1-1, with D perhaps matching TRBD1 (5 bases). The V and J ends lost 5 bases and 2 bases respectively, with 12 bases between them. Germline V gene lookup returns CDR1 SEHNR and CDR2 FQNEAQ (reference sequence). The CDR3 length is 14 residues. For the CDR3, the DNA is TGTGCCAGCAGCATACGGGACGGTAACACTGAAGCTTTCTTT. Protein: CASSIRDGNTEAFF.

There are a few counts of this clonotype. The V and J genes are TRBV4-1 and TRBJ1-1; 8 nucleotides agree with TRBD1. V gave up 0 bases and J gave up 3 bases; unmatched junction bases: 3. The CDR3 extends over 15 amino acids. The germline CDR1 and CDR2 sequences are MGHRA and YSYEKL. The CDR3 here is CASSQDRGRDTEAFF. Written as DNA, the CDR3 is TGCGCCAGCAGCCAAGACAGGGGGCGGGACACTGAAGCTTTCTTT.

This rearrangement joins TRBV7-2 to TRBJ1-4; D not resolved. With 6 bases removed from V and 4 bases from J, the gap between germline ends came to 6 bases. CDR1 is SGHTA and CDR2 is FQGNSA in the germline V gene. CDR3 length: 12 residues. The CDR3 DNA sequence: TGTGCCAGCAGTTACTATAATGAAAAACTGTTTTTT. Translating it yields CASSYYNEKLFF.

This clonotype was seen ten or more times. V is TRBV28 and J is TRBJ2-3, with 11 nucleotides matching TRBD2. The CDR3 spans 16 residues. CDR1 and CDR2 (germline): MDHEN, SYDVKM. V was pared by 3 bases and J by 4 bases, with 6 bases of the junction left unmatched. The CDR3 DNA follows: TGTGCCAGCAGTTTTTTACTAGCGGGAGTGGCAGATACGCAGTATTTT. Its protein is CASSFLLAGVADTQYF.

This chain links TRBV6-1 with TRBJ2-5; a possible D gene is TRBD2 (6 bases). The CDR3 extends over 15 amino acids. Trimming left V 1 base short and J 5 bases short, with 14 bases between. CDR1 is MNHNS, CDR2 SASEGT, per germline. CDR3 bases: TGTGCCAGCAGTGAAGGGAGGGGATTGGGGGAGACCCAGTACTTC. Its protein is CASSEGRGLGETQYF.

This rearrangement joins TRBV18 to TRBJ1-6; 7 nucleotides line up with TRBD1. The J segment lost 7 bases and the V segment lost 3 bases, leaving 3 bases of the junction unmatched. Germline-derived CDR1 and CDR2 are KGHSH and LQKENI. The length of the CDR3 is 14 residues. The CDR3 DNA reads TGTGCCAGCTCACCTGGCAGGGGGAATTCACCCCTCCACTTT. Translation gives CASSPGRGNSPLHF.

This clonotype has at least ten counts. The chain employs TRBV7-8 and TRBJ2-1, with TRBD1 as a possible D gene (6 bases). Germline CDR1 and CDR2: SGHVS and FQNEAQ. CDR3 length equals 14 residues. Trimming stripped 0 bases from V and 7 bases from J, with 10 bases between. CDR3 nucleotide sequence: TGTGCCAGCAGCTTAGCATTTACAGGGAATGAGCAGTTCTTC. Its protein is CASSLAFTGNEQFF.

This clonotype has ten or more counts. This sequence joins TRBV12-3 or TRBV12-4 and TRBJ1-1; TRBD1 matches 7 bases. The CDR3 is 14 residues long. V shed 7 bases, J shed 4 bases, and the junction held 9 bases outside the gene matches. The CDR3 spells CASKPTGRGTEAFF. The CDR3 DNA sequence: TGTGCCAGCAAGCCGACAGGGCGAGGCACTGAAGCTTTCTTT.

The rearrangement uses TRBV10-3 and TRBJ1-1; D is undetermined. Germline CDR1 ENHRY, CDR2 SYGVKD. The CDR3 loop spans 13 amino acids. With 7 bases removed from V and 3 bases from J, the gap between germline ends came to 12 bases. The chain's CDR3 is CAITGQLDTEAFF. The CDR3 nucleotides read TGTGCCATCACCGGCCAACTCGACACTGAAGCTTTCTTT.

This clonotype was detected ten times or more. This chain uses TRBV25-1 with TRBJ2-6; D is ambiguous. Trimming cost V 4 bases and J 7 bases, with 11 bases left between them. CDR1 and CDR2 from the germline V gene are MGHDK and SYGVNS. The CDR3 length is 14 residues. The CDR3 region has the DNA TGTGCCAGCAGTGCGCCCTTCTTAGCCAACGTCCTGACTTTC. This sequence encodes CASSAPFLANVLTF.

This clonotype was picked up many times. The V call is TRBV18, the J call TRBJ2-7, with 9 bases lining up with TRBD2. The CDR3 contains 16 residues. The V and J ends lost 0 bases and 1 base, in that order; junction bases with no gene match: 4. CDR1 and CDR2 (germline): KGHSH, LQKENI. The CDR3 reads CASSPPGGRDSYEQYF. CDR3 coding DNA: TGTGCCAGCTCACCACCCGGCGGGAGGGATTCCTACGAGCAGTACTTC.

This clonotype was recorded many times. The CDR3 DNA sequence: TGTGCCAGCAGCCAAGTCATGGGACAGAACACTGAAGCTTTCTTT. Translated: CASSQVMGQNTEAFF. The chain carries TRBV14 and TRBJ1-1; D is possibly TRBD1 (6 bases). The CDR3 runs 15 residues. Deletions cut 1 base from V and 1 base from J, with 10 bases between. Germline CDR1 reads SGHDN; CDR2 reads FVKESK.

With regard to this clonotype: At one of its ends the junction is not consistent with the germline gene, which may arise from a read error. The rearrangement joins TRBV7-6 to TRBJ2-1, with 15 bases fitting TRBD2. The CDR3 consists of 18 residues. Per the germline V gene, CDR1 is SGHVS and CDR2 is FNYEAQ. CDR3 sequence (DNA): TGTGTCAGCAGCTTAGGGACTAGCGGGAGGAGTGGTTACAATGAGCAGTTCTTC. Translation: CVSSLGTSGRSGYNEQFF.

This clonotype was observed at least ten times. This chain connects TRBV12-3 or TRBV12-4 to TRBJ2-7; TRBD1 might be the D (5 bases). V shed 7 bases and J shed 1 base, with 17 bases lying between them. The CDR3 runs 15 residues. Written as DNA, the CDR3 is TGTGCCAGCACCTTGGGTCAGGGCCAATCCTACGAGCAGTACTTC. This sequence encodes CASTLGQGQSYEQYF.

This clonotype appeared a few times. The rearrangement links TRBV29-1 to TRBJ2-1; D remains unclear. This CDR3 contains 12 residues. Trimming stripped 4 bases from V and 4 bases from J, with 8 bases between. CDR1 SQVTM and CDR2 ANQGSEA come from the germline V gene. CDR3 region: CSVVGRYNEQFF. The CDR3 DNA is TGCAGCGTTGTAGGCCGATACAATGAGCAGTTCTTC.

In its sample, this clonotype was seen a few times. The chain links TRBV16 to TRBJ1-2, with no clear D. Germline V gene data show CDR1 as KGHSY and CDR2 as FQNENV. The V and J ends lost 4 bases and 4 bases respectively, with 16 bases between them. The CDR3 contains 15 residues. The CDR3 sequence is CASSRTDTSFYGYTF. The CDR3 DNA follows: TGTGCCAGCAGCCGGACGGATACGTCTTTCTATGGCTACACCTTC. Full variable domain (rest looked up from reference TRBV16 and TRBJ1-2): GEEVAQTPKHLVRGEGQKAKLYCAPIKGHSYVFWYQQVLKNEFKFLISFQNENVFDETGMPKERFSAKCLPNSPCSLEIQATKLEDSAVYFCASSRTDTSFYGYTFGSGTRLTVV.

This clonotype was observed at least ten times. This chain links TRBV2 with TRBJ1-1; D remains unclear. Trimming stripped 1 base from V and 7 bases from J, with 7 bases between. CDR3 length: 12 residues. The germline V gene has CDR1 SNHLY and CDR2 FYNNEI. The CDR3 reads CASSEGGIEAFF. The DNA of the CDR3 is TGTGCCAGCAGTGAAGGTGGAATTGAAGCTTTCTTT. Full variable domain (rest looked up from reference TRBV2 and TRBJ1-1): EPEVTQTPSHQVTQMGQEVILRCVPISNHLYFYWYRQILGQKVEFLVSFYNNEISEKSEIFDDQFSVERPDGSNFTLKIRSTKLEDSAMYFCASSEGGIEAFFGQGTRLTVV.

Ten or more counts support this clonotype. The rearrangement links TRBV19 to TRBJ1-5; D remains ambiguous. The CDR3 loop spans 14 amino acids. Trimming took 10 bases from V and 2 from J, leaving 15 bases between them. The germline CDR1 and CDR2 sequences are LNHDA and SQIVND (reference sequence). CDR3 region: CATAGGFGNQPQHF. Here the CDR3 DNA reads TGTGCCACCGCCGGAGGGTTCGGCAATCAGCCCCAGCATTTT.

This clonotype turned up a few times. The chain carries TRBV15 and TRBJ1-2; maybe TRBD1 (5 bases). The germline V and J ends were trimmed by 0 bases and 4 bases, with 12 bases remaining between them. This CDR3 is 15 amino acids long. The V gene's germline CDR1 is LNHNV and CDR2 YYDKDF (reference sequence). The CDR3 here is CATSRDVAGSYGYTF. CDR3 coding DNA: TGTGCCACCAGCAGAGATGTAGCAGGGAGCTATGGCTACACCTTC.